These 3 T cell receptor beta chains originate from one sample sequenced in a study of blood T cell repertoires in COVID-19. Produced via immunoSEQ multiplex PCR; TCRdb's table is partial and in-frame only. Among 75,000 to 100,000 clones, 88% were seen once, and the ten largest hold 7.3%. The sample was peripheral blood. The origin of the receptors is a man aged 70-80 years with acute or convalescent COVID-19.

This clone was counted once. This CDR3 is CASSEGGVTQYF. CDR3 bases: TGTGCCAGCAGTGAGGGGGGGGTTACGCAGTATTTT. The chain carries TRBV2 and TRBJ2-3; 7 bases map to TRBD2. V lost 3 bases to trimming and J lost 8 bases; unmatched junction nucleotides: 2. Germline assignment: CDR1 SNHLY and CDR2 FYNNEI. The CDR3 contains 12 residues.

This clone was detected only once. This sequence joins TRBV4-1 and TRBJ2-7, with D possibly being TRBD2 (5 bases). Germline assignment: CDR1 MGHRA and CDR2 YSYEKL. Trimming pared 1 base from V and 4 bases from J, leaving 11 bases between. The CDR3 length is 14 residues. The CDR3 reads CASSQAGGPYEQYF. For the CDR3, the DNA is TGCGCCAGCAGCCAAGCTGGCGGGCCGTACGAGCAGTACTTC.

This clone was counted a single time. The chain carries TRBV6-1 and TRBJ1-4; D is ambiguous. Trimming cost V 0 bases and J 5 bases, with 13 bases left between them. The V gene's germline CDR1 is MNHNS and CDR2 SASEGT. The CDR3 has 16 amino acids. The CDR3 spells CASSEALTARNEKLFF. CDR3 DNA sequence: TGTGCCAGCAGTGAAGCGCTAACAGCTCGAAATGAAAAACTGTTTTTT.